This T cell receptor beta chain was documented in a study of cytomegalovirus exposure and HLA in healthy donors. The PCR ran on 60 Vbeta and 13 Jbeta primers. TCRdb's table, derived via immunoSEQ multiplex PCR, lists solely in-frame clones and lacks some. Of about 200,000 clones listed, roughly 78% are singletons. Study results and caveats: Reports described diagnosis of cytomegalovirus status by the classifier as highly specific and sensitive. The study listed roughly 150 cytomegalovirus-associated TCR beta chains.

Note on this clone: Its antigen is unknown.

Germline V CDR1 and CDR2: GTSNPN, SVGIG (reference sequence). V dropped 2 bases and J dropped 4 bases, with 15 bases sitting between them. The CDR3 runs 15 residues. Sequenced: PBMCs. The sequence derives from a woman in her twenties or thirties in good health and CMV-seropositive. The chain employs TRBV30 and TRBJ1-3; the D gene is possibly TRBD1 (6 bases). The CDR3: CAWSLGTKLGNTIYF. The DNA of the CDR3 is TGTGCCTGGAGTCTGGGGACAAAGTTGGGAAACACCATATATTTT.